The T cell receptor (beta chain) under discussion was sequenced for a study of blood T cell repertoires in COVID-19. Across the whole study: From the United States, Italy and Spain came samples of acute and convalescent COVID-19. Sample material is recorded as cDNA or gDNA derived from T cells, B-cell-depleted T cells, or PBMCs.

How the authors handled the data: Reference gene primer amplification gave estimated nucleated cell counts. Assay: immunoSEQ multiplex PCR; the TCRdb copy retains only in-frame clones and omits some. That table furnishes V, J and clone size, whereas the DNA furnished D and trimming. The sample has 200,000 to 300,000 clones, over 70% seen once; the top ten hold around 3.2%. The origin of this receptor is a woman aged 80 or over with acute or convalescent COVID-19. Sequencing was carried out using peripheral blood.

The CDR3 loop reads CASSSAGGSSYNEQFF. CDR3 nucleotide sequence: TGCGCCAGCAGCTCGGCAGGGGGGAGCTCCTACAATGAGCAGTTCTTC. The J gene is TRBJ2-1, the V gene TRBV5-1; a weak D match, TRBD1 (7 bases). V dropped 3 bases and J dropped 0 bases, with 13 bases sitting between them. CDR1 is SGHRS, CDR2 YFSETQ, per germline. The CDR3 runs 16 residues.